One and the same sample provided the 20 T cell receptor beta chains below, sequenced in a study of blood T cell repertoires in COVID-19. Method: immunoSEQ multiplex PCR; TCRdb's copy keeps in-frame clones and lacks some. Of a few hundred thousand clones listed, around 84% are singletons. Sequencing was performed on peripheral blood. The receptor set was obtained from a woman under 30 with acute or convalescent COVID-19.

For the CDR3, the DNA is TGTGCCAGTAGTAGAAGCGGGGATGGAAGTTATGGCTACACCTTC. Translation gives CASSRSGDGSYGYTF. This chain uses TRBV19 with TRBJ1-2, with D unclear. The CDR3 covers 15 residues. V was clipped by 4 bases and J by 5 bases, with 17 bases between them. Germline CDR1 LNHDA, CDR2 SQIVND (reference sequence).

About this clone: Germline is not matched at one junction end, which may reflect a read error. V gene TRBV7-7 combines with J gene TRBJ2-1; D perhaps matches TRBD1 (6 bases). Germline V gene data show CDR1 as SSHAT and CDR2 as FNYEAQ (reference sequence). The CDR3 has 15 amino acids. The CDR3 protein is CASSPGGFSYNEQFF. The CDR3 nucleotides are TGTGCTAGCAGCCCTGGGGGCTTCTCCTACAATGAGCAGTTCTTC. Full variable domain (missing parts from reference TRBV7-7 and TRBJ2-1): GAGVSQSPRYKVTKRGQDVTLRCDPISSHATLYWYQQALGQGPEFLTYFNYEAQPDKSGLPSDRFSAERPEGSISTLTIQRTEQRDSAMYRCASSPGGFSYNEQFFGPGTRLTVL.

Turning to this clone: The junction departs from germline at one end; a sequencing error may be responsible. The chain links TRBV7-7 to TRBJ2-2, with TRBD2 identical over 12 bases. From germline, CDR1 is SSHAT and CDR2 FNYEAQ (reference sequence). The CDR3 has 16 residues. In DNA, the CDR3 is TGTGCTAGCAGCTTACGGCTAGCGGGAGGGACCGGGGAGCTGTTTTTT. Translating gives CASSLRLAGGTGELFF.

This chain uses TRBV14 with TRBJ1-3, with D hard to call. The V and J ends lost 2 bases and 0 bases respectively, with 11 bases between them. This CDR3 spans 16 amino acids. Germline lookup yields CDR1 SGHDN and CDR2 FVKESK. For the CDR3, the DNA is TGTGCCAGCAGCCAATTTTTGGCTCTCTCTGGAAACACCATATATTTT. Its protein product is CASSQFLALSGNTIYF.

The chain carries TRBV7-2 and TRBJ2-3, with 8 bases that match TRBD2. Germline V gives CDR1 SGHTA, CDR2 FQGNSA. This CDR3 has 16 residues. The V gene end was trimmed by 7 bases and the J gene end by 0 bases; junction bases not matched to a gene: 9. This CDR3 is CASTLNSGTSTDTQYF. The DNA of the CDR3 is TGTGCCAGCACCCTTAATAGCGGGACTAGCACAGATACGCAGTATTTT.

The rearrangement uses TRBV5-4 and TRBJ2-5; 15 nucleotides line up with TRBD2. The V segment lost 2 bases and the J segment 5 bases; nucleotides outside the gene matches: 1. CDR1 SGHNT and CDR2 YYREEE come from the germline V gene (reference sequence). There are 15 residues in the CDR3. CDR3 nucleotides: TGTGCCAGCAGCTTTGGACTAGCGGGAGGGGAGACCCAGTACTTC. Protein sequence: CASSFGLAGGETQYF. Together with reference TRBV5-4 and TRBJ2-5, the CDR3 gives the full variable domain: ETGVTQSPTHLIKTRGQQVTLRCSSQSGHNTVSWYQQALGQGPQFIFQYYREEENGRGNFPPRFSGLQFPNYSSELNVNALELDDSALYLCASSFGLAGGETQYFGPGTRLLVL.

The chain links TRBV7-9 to TRBJ1-1; 8 bases map to TRBD1. CDR1 and CDR2 (germline): SEHNR, FQNEAQ (reference sequence). J gave up 12 bases and V 1 base, and 7 bases lay outside the gene matches. CDR3 length: 13 amino acids. CDR3 in amino acids: CASSLDRWTGPFF. CDR3 DNA sequence: TGTGCCAGCAGCTTAGATCGGTGGACAGGGCCTTTCTTT.

The gene calls are TRBV27 and TRBJ2-1; 8 nucleotides line up with TRBD2. The CDR3 extends over 13 amino acids. V lost 3 bases and J lost 16; bases outside the gene matches: 11. CDR1 is MNHEY, CDR2 SMNVEV, per germline (reference sequence). The chain's CDR3 is CASSFGGGPEEFF. DNA of the CDR3: TGTGCCAGCAGTTTCGGGGGGGGCCCCGAGGAATTCTTC.

The J gene is TRBJ2-1, the V gene TRBV10-3; D may be TRBD1 (5 bases). V was trimmed by 2 bases and J by 0 bases, leaving 5 bases between them. The CDR3 contains 14 residues. The germline gives CDR1 ENHRY, CDR2 SYGVKD. Here the CDR3 reads CAISEDSSYNEQFF. The CDR3 coding sequence is TGTGCCATCAGTGAGGACAGCTCCTACAATGAGCAGTTCTTC.

V and J are TRBV7-3 and TRBJ2-3, with TRBD1 as a possible D gene (6 bases). Trimming cost V 1 base and J 4 bases, with 9 bases left between them. The CDR3 has 14 amino acids. From germline, CDR1 is SGHTA and CDR2 FQGTGA. DNA of the CDR3: TGTGCCAGCAGCTTAAGTGGGACATCAGATACGCAGTATTTT. It encodes CASSLSGTSDTQYF. Using reference TRBV7-3 and TRBJ2-3 for the parts outside the CDR3, the full variable domain is GAGVSQTPSNKVTEKGKYVELRCDPISGHTALYWYRQSLGQGPEFLIYFQGTGAADDSGLPNDRFFAVRPEGSVSTLKIQRTERGDSAVYLCASSLSGTSDTQYFGPGTRLTVL.

This chain links TRBV6-6 with TRBJ1-3, with a tentative D call TRBD1 (6 bases). V was clipped by 5 bases and J by 1 base, with 15 bases between them. The CDR3 runs 16 residues. CDR1 and CDR2 (germline): MNHNY, SVGAGI (reference sequence). The CDR3 bases are TGTGCCAGCAGTACTCCCGACAGGTATTCTGGAAACACCATATATTTT. Translating it yields CASSTPDRYSGNTIYF.

The chain uses TRBV9 and TRBJ2-5; 9 bases fit TRBD2. With 0 bases clipped from V and 1 base from J, the junction kept 4 bases outside the gene matches. The V gene's germline CDR1 is SGDLS and CDR2 YYNGEE. The CDR3 is 16 amino acids. DNA for the CDR3: TGTGCCAGCAGCGTAGCGACTAGCGGTACCCAAGAGACCCAGTACTTC. Translated, it gives CASSVATSGTQETQYF. Drawing the rest from reference TRBV9 and TRBJ2-5, the complete variable domain is DSGVTQTPKHLITATGQRVTLRCSPRSGDLSVYWYQQSLDQGLQFLIQYYNGEERAKGNILERFSAQQFPDLHSELNLSSLELGDSALYFCASSVATSGTQETQYFGPGTRLLVL.

The chain employs TRBV7-2 and TRBJ1-4; 8 nucleotides align to TRBD1. Per germline, CDR1 SGHTA and CDR2 FQGNSA. Trimming removed 4 bases from V and 5 bases from J; junction bases left unmatched: 9. The CDR3 is 16 residues long. CDR3 sequence reads: CASSSPRGQANEKLFF. CDR3 nucleotides: TGTGCCAGCAGCTCCCCACGGGGACAGGCCAATGAAAAACTGTTTTTT.

The gene calls are TRBV28 and TRBJ2-5, with 9 nucleotides matching TRBD2. The CDR3 extends over 16 amino acids. Germline loops: CDR1 MDHEN, CDR2 SYDVKM. V was pared by 3 bases and J by 6 bases, with 11 bases of the junction left unmatched. CDR3 protein: CASSFEGASGMKTQYF. The CDR3 coding sequence is TGTGCCAGCAGTTTCGAAGGGGCTAGCGGGATGAAGACCCAGTACTTC.

The V and J genes are TRBV28 and TRBJ1-1; D is possibly TRBD1 (5 bases). The V and J ends lost 4 bases and 11 bases respectively, with 14 bases between them. Germline V gene data show CDR1 as MDHEN and CDR2 as SYDVKM. This CDR3 is built from 12 residues. The CDR3 spells CASSSTVVSAFF. The CDR3 DNA follows: TGTGCCAGCAGTTCGACAGTAGTGAGCGCTTTCTTT.

V is TRBV6-5 and J is TRBJ1-1; D is perhaps TRBD1 (6 bases). Between the trimmed V and J ends, which lost 2 bases and 3 bases, there was a span of 10 bases. This CDR3 region has 14 residues. From germline, CDR1 is MNHEY and CDR2 SVGAGI. The CDR3 nucleotides are TGTGCCAGCAGTTACGAACAGGGATACACTGAAGCTTTCTTT. This encodes CASSYEQGYTEAFF.

This clone occurred once. This chain uses TRBV4-2 with TRBJ2-3; 7 nucleotides line up with TRBD2. Trimming took 2 bases from V and 5 from J; bases not matched to a gene: 10. There are 16 residues in the CDR3. Germline CDR1 and CDR2: LGHNA and YNFKEQ. The chain's CDR3 is CASSQTRDLAGDTQYF. For the CDR3, the DNA is TGTGCCAGCAGCCAAACCCGGGACTTAGCGGGAGATACGCAGTATTTT.

This clone is a singleton in its sample. CDR3 loop: CASSSTGGQETQYF. The CDR3 coding sequence is TGTGCCAGCAGCTCGACAGGGGGGCAAGAGACCCAGTACTTC. The chain uses TRBV5-5 and TRBJ2-5; 9 nucleotides align to TRBD1. The CDR3 contains 14 residues. Germline V gene sequence: CDR1 SGHKS, CDR2 YYEKEE (reference sequence). V was pared by 3 bases and J by 2 bases, with 2 bases of the junction left unmatched.

V usage is TRBV18 and J usage is TRBJ2-1; 11 nucleotides match TRBD2. The V gene's germline CDR1 is KGHSH and CDR2 LQKENI. Losses at the gene ends were 3 bases for V and 4 bases for J; bases not matched to a gene: 11. The CDR3 contains 18 residues. For the CDR3, the DNA is TGTGCCAGCTCACCCATCCCGGGACTAGCGGATATTTACAATGAGCAGTTCTTC. As protein: CASSPIPGLADIYNEQFF.

V gene TRBV2 combines with J gene TRBJ1-1; D perhaps matches TRBD1 (5 bases). Germline CDR1 reads SNHLY; CDR2 reads FYNNEI. The CDR3 is 13 residues long. V lost 7 bases and J lost 2, with 11 bases in between. CDR3 DNA sequence: TGTGCCAGCACCAAGGGGCAAAACACTGAAGCTTTCTTT. Its translation is CASTKGQNTEAFF.